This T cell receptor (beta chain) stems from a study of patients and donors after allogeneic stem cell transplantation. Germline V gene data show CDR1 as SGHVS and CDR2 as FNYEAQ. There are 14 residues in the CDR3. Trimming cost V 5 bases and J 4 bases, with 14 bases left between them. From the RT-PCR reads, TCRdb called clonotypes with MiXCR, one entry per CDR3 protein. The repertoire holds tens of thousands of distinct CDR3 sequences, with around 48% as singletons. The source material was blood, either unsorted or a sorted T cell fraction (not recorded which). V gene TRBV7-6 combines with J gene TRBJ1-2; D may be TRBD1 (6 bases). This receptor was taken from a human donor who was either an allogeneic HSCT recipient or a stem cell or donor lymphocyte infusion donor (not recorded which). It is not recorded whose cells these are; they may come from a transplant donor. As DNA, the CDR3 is TGTGCCAGCAGCGCGCTGGGGGCGTTCTATGGCTACACCTTC. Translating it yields CASSALGAFYGYTF.